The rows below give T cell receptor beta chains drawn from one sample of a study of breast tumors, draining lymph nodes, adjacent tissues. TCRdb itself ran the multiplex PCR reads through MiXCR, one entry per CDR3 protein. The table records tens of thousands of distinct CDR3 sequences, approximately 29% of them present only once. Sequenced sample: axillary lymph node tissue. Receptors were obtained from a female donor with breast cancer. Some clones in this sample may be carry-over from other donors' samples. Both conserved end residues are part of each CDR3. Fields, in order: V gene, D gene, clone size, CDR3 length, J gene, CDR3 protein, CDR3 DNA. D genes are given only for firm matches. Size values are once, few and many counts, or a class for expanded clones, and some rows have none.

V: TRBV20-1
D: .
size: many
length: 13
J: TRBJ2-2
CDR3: CSATQPAGGELFF
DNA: TGCAGTGCTACCCAACCAGCGGGCGGGGAGCTGTTTTTT

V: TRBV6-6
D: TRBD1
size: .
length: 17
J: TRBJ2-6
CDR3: CASRSQGLSSGANVLTF
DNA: TGTGCCAGCAGATCACAGGGGTTGTCATCTGGGGCCAACGTCCTGACTTTC

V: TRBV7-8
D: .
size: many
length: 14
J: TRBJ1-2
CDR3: CASSLDMENYGYTF
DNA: TGTGCCAGCAGCTTAGACATGGAAAACTATGGCTACACCTTC

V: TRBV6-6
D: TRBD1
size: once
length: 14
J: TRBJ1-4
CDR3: CASSYGTGNEKLFF
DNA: TGTGCCAGCAGTTACGGGACAGGGAATGAAAAACTGTTTTTT

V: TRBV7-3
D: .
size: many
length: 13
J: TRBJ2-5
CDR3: CASSLSWEETQYF
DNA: TGTGCCAGCAGCTTATCTTGGGAAGAGACCCAGTACTTC

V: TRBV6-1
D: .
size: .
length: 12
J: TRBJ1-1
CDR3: CASKTGNTEAFF
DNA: TGTGCCAGCAAAACAGGGAACACTGAAGCTTTCTTT

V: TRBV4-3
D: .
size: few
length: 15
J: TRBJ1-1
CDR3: CASSQDPAGITEAFF
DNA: TGCGCCAGCAGCCAAGATCCCGCAGGGATCACTGAAGCTTTCTTT

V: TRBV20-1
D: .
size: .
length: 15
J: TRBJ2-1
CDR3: CSARGFGSCYNEQFF
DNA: TGTAGTGCTAGAGGCTTCGGGAGTTGCTACAATGAGCAGTTCTTC

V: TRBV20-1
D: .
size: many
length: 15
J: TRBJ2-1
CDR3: CSAIPMAGIDNEQFF
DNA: TGCAGTGCGATACCTATGGCGGGGATAGACAATGAGCAGTTCTTC

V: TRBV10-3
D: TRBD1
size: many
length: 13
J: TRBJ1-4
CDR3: CAIQGGKDEKLFF
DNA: TGTGCCATACAGGGGGGGAAGGATGAAAAACTGTTTTTT

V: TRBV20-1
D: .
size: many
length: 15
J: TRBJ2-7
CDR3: CSARDPGASSYEQYF
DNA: TGCAGTGCTAGAGATCCGGGGGCGAGCTCCTACGAGCAGTACTTC

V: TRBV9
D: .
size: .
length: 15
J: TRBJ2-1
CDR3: CASSVGLYNYNEQFF
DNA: TGTGCCAGCAGCGTTGGACTGTACAATTACAATGAGCAGTTCTTC

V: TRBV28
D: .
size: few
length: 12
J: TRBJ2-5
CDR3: CASNLQGGTQYF
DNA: TGTGCCAGCAACCTACAGGGTGGGACCCAGTACTTC

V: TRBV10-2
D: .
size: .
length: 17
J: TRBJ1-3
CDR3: CASSESPTGNTGNTIYF
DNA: TGCGCCAGCAGTGAGTCGCCCACAGGAAATACTGGAAACACCATATATTTT

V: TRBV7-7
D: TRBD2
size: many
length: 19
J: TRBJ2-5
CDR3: CASSVIDSGRSGDGETQYF
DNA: TGTGCCAGCAGCGTAATAGACAGCGGGAGGAGCGGTGATGGGGAGACCCAGTACTTC

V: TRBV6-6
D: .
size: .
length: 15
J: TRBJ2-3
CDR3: CASREPGYSTDTQYF
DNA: TGTGCCAGCAGGGAACCAGGGTATAGCACAGATACGCAGTATTTT

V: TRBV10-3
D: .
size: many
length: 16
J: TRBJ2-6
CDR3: CAISGQGIAGANVLTF
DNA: TGTGCCATCAGTGGGCAGGGCATAGCTGGGGCCAACGTCCTGACTTTC

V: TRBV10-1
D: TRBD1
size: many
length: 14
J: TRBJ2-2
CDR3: CASSEGTGPGELFF
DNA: TGCGCCAGCAGTGAGGGGACAGGGCCCGGGGAGCTGTTTTTT

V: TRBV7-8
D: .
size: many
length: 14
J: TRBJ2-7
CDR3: CASSRDSMRGEQYF
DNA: TGTGCCAGCAGCCGGGACAGTATGCGGGGAGAGCAGTACTTC

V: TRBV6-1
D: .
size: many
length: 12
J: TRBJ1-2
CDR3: CATGALLYGYTF
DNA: TGTGCCACCGGGGCTCTCCTCTATGGCTACACCTTC

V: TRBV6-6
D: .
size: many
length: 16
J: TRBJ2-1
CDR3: CASSYRRDSSYNEQFF
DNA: TGTGCCAGCAGTTACCGGCGGGACAGCTCCTACAATGAGCAGTTCTTC

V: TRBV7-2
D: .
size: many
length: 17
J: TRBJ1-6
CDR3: CASSFGFSWGVGSPLHF
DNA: TGTGCCAGCAGCTTTGGTTTTTCCTGGGGGGTAGGTTCACCCCTCCACTTT

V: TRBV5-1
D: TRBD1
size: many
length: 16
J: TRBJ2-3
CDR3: CASSPSVTGGPDTQYF
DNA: TGCGCCAGCAGCCCCTCCGTAACAGGGGGACCAGATACGCAGTATTTT

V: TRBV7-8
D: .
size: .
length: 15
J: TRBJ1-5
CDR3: CASSPGLADTDTQHF
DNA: TGTGCCAGCAGCCCGGGACTAGCGGACACAGATACGCAGCATTTT

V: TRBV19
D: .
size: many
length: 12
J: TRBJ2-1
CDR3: CASSTPPNEQFF
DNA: TGTGCCAGTAGTACACCACCCAATGAGCAGTTCTTC

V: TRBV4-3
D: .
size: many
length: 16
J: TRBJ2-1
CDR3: CASSQDWGTSYNEQFF
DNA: TGCGCCAGCAGCCAAGACTGGGGTACCTCCTACAATGAGCAGTTCTTC

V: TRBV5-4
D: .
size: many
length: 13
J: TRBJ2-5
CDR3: CASSLLGGETQYF
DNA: TGTGCCAGCAGCTTGTTAGGGGGAGAGACCCAGTACTTC

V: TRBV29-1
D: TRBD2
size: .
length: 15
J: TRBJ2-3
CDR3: CSVARSSGSMDTQYF
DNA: TGCAGCGTGGCCCGATCTAGCGGTAGCATGGATACGCAGTATTTT

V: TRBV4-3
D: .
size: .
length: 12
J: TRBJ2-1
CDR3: CASSLEGNEQLF
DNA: TGCGCCAGCAGCTTGGAGGGCAATGAGCAGCTCTTC

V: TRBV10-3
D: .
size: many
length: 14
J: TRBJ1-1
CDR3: CAISYRKEGTEAFF
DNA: TGTGCCATCAGCTACAGGAAGGAGGGCACTGAAGCTTTCTTT

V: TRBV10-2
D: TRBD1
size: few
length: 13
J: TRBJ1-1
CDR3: CASSRTGEIEAFF
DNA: TGCGCCAGCAGTAGGACAGGGGAAATTGAAGCTTTCTTT

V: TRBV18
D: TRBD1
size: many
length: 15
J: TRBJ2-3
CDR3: CASSRQGVSADTQYF
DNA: TGTGCCAGCTCCCGACAGGGTGTTTCTGCGGATACGCAGTATTTT

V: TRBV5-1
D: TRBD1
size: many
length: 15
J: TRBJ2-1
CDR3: CASSLQGLPYNEQFF
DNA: TGCGCCAGCAGCTTACAGGGGCTACCCTACAATGAGCAGTTCTTC

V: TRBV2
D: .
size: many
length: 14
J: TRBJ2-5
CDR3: CASSLGRASETQYF
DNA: TGTGCCAGCAGCCTAGGCAGGGCGTCAGAGACCCAGTACTTC

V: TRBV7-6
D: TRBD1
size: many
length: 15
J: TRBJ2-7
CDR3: CASSLGQGAVYEQYF
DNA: TGTGCCAGCAGCTTAGGACAGGGGGCTGTCTACGAGCAGTACTTC

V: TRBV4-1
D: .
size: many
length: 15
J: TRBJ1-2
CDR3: CASSQVGPTDYGYTF
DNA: TGCGCCAGCAGCCAAGTTGGCCCGACAGACTATGGCTACACCTTC

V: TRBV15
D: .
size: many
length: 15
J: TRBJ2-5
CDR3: CATSRGGRDLETQYF
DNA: TGTGCCACCAGCAGAGGAGGGCGGGATTTAGAGACCCAGTACTTC

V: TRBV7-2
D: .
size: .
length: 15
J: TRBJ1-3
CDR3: CASSLDGGAGNTIYF
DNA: TGTGCCAGCAGCTTAGACGGGGGAGCTGGAAACACCATATATTTT

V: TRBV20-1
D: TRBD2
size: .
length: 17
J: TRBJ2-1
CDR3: CSAHTGFTSASYNEQFF
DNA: TGCAGTGCCCATACAGGATTTACTAGCGCGAGCTACAATGAGCAGTTCTTC

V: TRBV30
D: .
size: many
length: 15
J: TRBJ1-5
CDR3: CAWSLYLSGNQPQHF
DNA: TGTGCCTGGAGTCTATATCTCAGCGGCAATCAGCCCCAGCATTTT

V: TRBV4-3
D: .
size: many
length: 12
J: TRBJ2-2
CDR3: CASSFRTGELFF
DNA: TGCGCCAGCAGCTTTCGTACCGGGGAGCTGTTTTTT

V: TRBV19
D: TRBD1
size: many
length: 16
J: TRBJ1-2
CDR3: CASSPRGTGGRYGYTF
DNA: TGTGCCAGTAGCCCACGGGGGACAGGGGGGCGATATGGCTACACCTTC

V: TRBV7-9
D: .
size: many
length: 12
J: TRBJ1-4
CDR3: CASSWGYEKLFF
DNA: TGTGCCAGCAGCTGGGGCTATGAAAAACTGTTTTTT

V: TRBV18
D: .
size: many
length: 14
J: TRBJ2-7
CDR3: CASSPPDDPREQYF
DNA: TGTGCCAGCTCACCACCGGATGATCCTCGCGAGCAGTACTTC